The entry below describes one T cell receptor beta chain. Its antigen is still unknown. Assay: immunoSEQ multiplex PCR; the TCRdb copy retains only in-frame clones and omits some. This sample yields about 44,000 clones, of which approximately 89% are seen a single time; around 3.9% belongs to the top ten. These data originate in a study of a mutant IDH1 vaccine in newly diagnosed glioma. The CDR3 contains 15 residues. Germline V gene data show CDR1 as MNHNS and CDR2 as SASEGT. V was pared by 2 bases and J by 8 bases, with 15 bases between. Time point given: week 23, last vaccination. A 20-mer mutant IDH1 peptide at 300 ug was injected subcutaneously with topical imiquimod.

This specimen was PBMCs, taken from a glioma patient whose treatment included an IDH1 peptide vaccine. The receptor comes from a man over 45 with glioma. The chain uses TRBV6-1 and TRBJ1-4, with D perhaps matching TRBD1 (6 bases). The CDR3 sequence: CASSERGAGAEKLFF. CDR3 nucleotides: TGTGCCAGCAGTGAAAGGGGGGCAGGGGCCGAAAAACTGTTTTTT.